What follows is one T cell receptor beta chain and its context. A multiplex PCR was run with 60 Vbeta primers and 13 Jbeta primers. The table came from immunoSEQ multiplex PCR; TCRdb's copy has only in-frame clones and leaves some out. The sample has under 200,000 clones, approximately 62% seen once. The data stem from a study of cytomegalovirus exposure and HLA in healthy donors. The TCR comes from a man aged 45 to 65 in good health and CMV-seronegative. Material: PBMCs.

CDR3 residues: CASSQDRGGSGANVLTF. CDR3 DNA: TGTGCCAGCAGCCAGGACAGGGGGGGATCTGGGGCCAACGTCCTGACTTTC. V is TRBV4-2 and J is TRBJ2-6, with 10 positions matching TRBD1. J was trimmed by 1 base and V by 3 bases; bases with no gene match: 3. The germline gives CDR1 LGHNA, CDR2 YNFKEQ. There are 17 residues in the CDR3.